The present T cell receptor beta chain was sequenced within a study of neurological immune-mediated disorders. Documented time point: technical triplicate 3. In this sample, this clonotype turned up many times. A single record per CDR3 protein comes from TCRdb applying MiXCR to the 5' RACE reads. The data show nearly 45,000 distinct CDR3 sequences, with 20% to 25% seen just once and 3.5% to 5% held by the top ten. What was sequenced was PBMCs. This receptor was taken from a man in his 60s with HTLV-1-associated myelopathy (HAM/TSP).

The CDR3 protein is CASSLGVEQFF. Written as DNA, the CDR3 is TGTGCCAGCAGCTTGGGAGTTGAGCAGTTCTTC. This chain uses TRBV14 with TRBJ2-1; a possible D gene is TRBD2 (5 bases). This CDR3 comprises 11 residues. Germline assignment: CDR1 SGHDN and CDR2 FVKESK. Trimming shortened V by 5 bases and J by 9 bases, and 8 bases separated the two germline ends. Variable domain in full (rest from reference TRBV14 and TRBJ2-1): EAGVTQFPSHSVIEKGQTVTLRCDPISGHDNLYWYRRVMGKEIKFLLHFVKESKQDESGMPNNRFLAERTGGTYSTLKVQPAELEDSGVYFCASSLGVEQFFGPGTRLTVL.